This TCR beta chain was sequenced for a study of sequential checkpoint blockade in melanoma. Study as a whole: First-line arms were nivolumab then ipilimumab, or the reverse, randomized 1:1. Both treatment sequences were followed by maintenance nivolumab.

Treatment specified: randomized to nivolumab then ipilimumab (arm A) or the reverse (arm B). This CDR3 has 13 amino acids. Trimming stripped 5 bases from V and 0 bases from J, with 7 bases between. The germline CDR1 and CDR2 sequences are MGHDK and SYGVNS. Sequenced by immunoSEQ multiplex PCR; TCRdb stores in-frame clones only, minus some. Here the sample spans 1,800 or so clones, about 18% being singletons. The chain couples TRBV25-1 to TRBJ1-1; D remains ambiguous. This TCR derives from a human donor with melanoma. The material was tumor tissue (inferred from file names), obtained from a patient given nivolumab and ipilimumab in sequence. The DNA of the CDR3 is TGTGCCAGCAGTCTGGACTTGAACACTGAAGCTTTCTTT. Its translation is CASSLDLNTEAFF.